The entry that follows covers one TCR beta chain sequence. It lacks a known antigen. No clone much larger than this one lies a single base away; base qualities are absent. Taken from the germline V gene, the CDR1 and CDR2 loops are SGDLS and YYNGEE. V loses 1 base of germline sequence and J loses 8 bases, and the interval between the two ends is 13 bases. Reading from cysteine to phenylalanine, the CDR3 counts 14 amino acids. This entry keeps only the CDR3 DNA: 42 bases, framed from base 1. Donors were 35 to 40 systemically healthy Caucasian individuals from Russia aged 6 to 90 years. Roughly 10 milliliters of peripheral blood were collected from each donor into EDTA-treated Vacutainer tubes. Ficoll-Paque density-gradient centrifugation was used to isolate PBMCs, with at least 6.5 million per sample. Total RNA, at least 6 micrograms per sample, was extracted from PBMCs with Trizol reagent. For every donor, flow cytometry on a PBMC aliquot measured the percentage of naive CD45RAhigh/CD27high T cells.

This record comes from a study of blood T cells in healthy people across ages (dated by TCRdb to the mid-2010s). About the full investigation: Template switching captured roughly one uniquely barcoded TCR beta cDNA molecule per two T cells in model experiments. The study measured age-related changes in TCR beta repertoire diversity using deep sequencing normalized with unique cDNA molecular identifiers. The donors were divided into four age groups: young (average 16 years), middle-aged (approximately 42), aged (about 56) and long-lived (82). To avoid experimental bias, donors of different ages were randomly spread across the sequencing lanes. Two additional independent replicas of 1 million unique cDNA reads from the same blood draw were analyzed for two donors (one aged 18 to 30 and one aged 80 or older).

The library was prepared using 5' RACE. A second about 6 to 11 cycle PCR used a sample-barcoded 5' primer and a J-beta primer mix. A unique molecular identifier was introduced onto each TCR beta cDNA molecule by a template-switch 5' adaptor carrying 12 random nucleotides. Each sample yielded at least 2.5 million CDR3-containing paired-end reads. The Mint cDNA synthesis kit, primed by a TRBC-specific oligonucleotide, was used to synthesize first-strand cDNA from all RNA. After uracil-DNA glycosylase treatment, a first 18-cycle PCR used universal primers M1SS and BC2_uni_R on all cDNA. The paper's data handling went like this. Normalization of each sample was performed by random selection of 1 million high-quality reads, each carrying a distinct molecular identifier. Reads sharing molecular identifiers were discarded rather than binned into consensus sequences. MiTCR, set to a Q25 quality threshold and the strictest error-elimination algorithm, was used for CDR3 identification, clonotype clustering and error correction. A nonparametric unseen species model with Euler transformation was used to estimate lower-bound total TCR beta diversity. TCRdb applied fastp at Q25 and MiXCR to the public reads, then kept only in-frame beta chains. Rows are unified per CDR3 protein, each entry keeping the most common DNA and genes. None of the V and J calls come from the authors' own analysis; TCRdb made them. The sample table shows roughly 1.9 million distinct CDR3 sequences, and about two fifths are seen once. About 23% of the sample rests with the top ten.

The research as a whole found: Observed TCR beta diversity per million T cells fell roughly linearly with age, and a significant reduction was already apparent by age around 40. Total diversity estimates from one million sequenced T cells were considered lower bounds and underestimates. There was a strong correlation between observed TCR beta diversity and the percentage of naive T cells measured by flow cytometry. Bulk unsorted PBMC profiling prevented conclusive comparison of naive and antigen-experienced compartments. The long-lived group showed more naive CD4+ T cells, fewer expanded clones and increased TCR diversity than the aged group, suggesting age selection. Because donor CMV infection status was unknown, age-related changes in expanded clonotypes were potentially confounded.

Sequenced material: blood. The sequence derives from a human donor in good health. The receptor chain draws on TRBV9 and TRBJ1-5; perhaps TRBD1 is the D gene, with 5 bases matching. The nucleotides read TGTGCCAGCAGCGTACTGGGGGGTCGGGAGCCCCAGCATTTT. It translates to CASSVLGGREPQHF. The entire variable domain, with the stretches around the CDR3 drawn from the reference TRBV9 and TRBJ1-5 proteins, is DSGVTQTPKHLITATGQRVTLRCSPRSGDLSVYWYQQSLDQGLQFLIQYYNGEERAKGNILERFSAQQFPDLHSELNLSSLELGDSALYFCASSVLGGREPQHFGDGTRLSIL.